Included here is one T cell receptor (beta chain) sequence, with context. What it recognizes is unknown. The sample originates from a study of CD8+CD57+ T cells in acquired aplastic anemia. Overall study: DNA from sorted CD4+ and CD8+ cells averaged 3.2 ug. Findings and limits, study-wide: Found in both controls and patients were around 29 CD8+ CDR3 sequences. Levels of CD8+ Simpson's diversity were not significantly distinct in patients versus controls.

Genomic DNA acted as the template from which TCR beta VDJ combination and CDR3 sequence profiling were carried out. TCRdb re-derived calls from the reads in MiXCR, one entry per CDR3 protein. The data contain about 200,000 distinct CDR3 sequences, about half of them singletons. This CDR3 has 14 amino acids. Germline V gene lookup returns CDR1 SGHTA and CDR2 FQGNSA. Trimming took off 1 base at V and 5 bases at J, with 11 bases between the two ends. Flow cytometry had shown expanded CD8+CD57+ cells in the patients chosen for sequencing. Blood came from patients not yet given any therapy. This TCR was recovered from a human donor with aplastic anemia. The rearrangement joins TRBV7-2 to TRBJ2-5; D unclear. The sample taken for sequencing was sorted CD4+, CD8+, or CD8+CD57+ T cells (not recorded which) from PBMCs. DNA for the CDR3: TGTGCCAGCAGCTTAGTGGGGTATCGGGAGACCCAGTACTTC. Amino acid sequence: CASSLVGYRETQYF.